A selection of T cell receptor beta chains follows, all from one sample in a study of blood T cell repertoires in COVID-19. TCRdb's copy holds only in-frame clones and misses some; the assay was immunoSEQ multiplex PCR. The data contain about 270,000 clones, 75% to 90% of them singletons. The specimen was PBMCs or T cells enriched from blood (not recorded which). These TCRs come from a woman aged 25-40 years with acute COVID-19. The CDR3 runs from the conserved cysteine through the conserved F or W. D genes are given only for firm matches. The size of a clone is reported for some rows only, either as once, few or many, or as a class for expanded clones.

d_gene	abundance	v_gene	j_gene	len	CDR3nt	CDR3aa
-	-	TRBV27	TRBJ2-3	15	TGTGCCAGCAGTTTATCAGGGGGTTGGACAGATACGCAGTATTTT	CASSLSGGWTDTQYF
-	-	TRBV2	TRBJ2-3	11	TGTGCCGGCAGGGTAGCAGATACGCAGTATTTT	CAGRVADTQYF
-	-	TRBV30	TRBJ1-5	13	TGTGCCTGGTCATCTAGTATCAATCAGCCCCAGCATTTT	CAWSSSINQPQHF
TRBD2	-	TRBV5-1	TRBJ2-1	15	TGCGCCAGCAGTCCTGTGGTAGCGGGAGGGAGTGAGCAGTTCTTC	CASSPVVAGGSEQFF
TRBD2	-	TRBV24-1	TRBJ2-1	17	TGTGCCACCAGTGCCCCCTGGACTAGCGGGAGACCCAATGAGCAGTTCTTC	CATSAPWTSGRPNEQFF
TRBD2	-	TRBV6-5	TRBJ2-7	15	TGCGCCAGCAGACAAGGGACTAGCGCCTCCTACGAGCAGTACTTC	CASRQGTSASYEQYF
-	-	TRBV9	TRBJ2-3	15	TGTGCCAGCAGCGTGGCTCAGGGTCGCACAGATACGCAGTATTTT	CASSVAQGRTDTQYF
-	-	TRBV6-4	TRBJ2-3	13	TGTGCCAGCTCAGCTGGGGGCGAAGATACGCAGTATTTT	CASSAGGEDTQYF
TRBD1	once	TRBV9	TRBJ1-4	14	TGTGCCAGCAGCGACAGGACAGGGGACGAAAAACTGTTTTTT	CASSDRTGDEKLFF
TRBD2	-	TRBV5-4	TRBJ2-7	15	TGTGCCAGCAGCAAAGCGACGGGGGGGAACTACGAGCAGTACTTC	CASSKATGGNYEQYF
TRBD2	-	TRBV9	TRBJ2-1	15	TGTGCCAGCAGCGTTCTGCCGGGACTAGGATTTGAGCAGTTCTTC	CASSVLPGLGFEQFF
TRBD2	-	TRBV18	TRBJ2-1	15	TGTGCCAGCTCACCACAGGGACTAGCGGGGAGTGAGCAGTTCTTC	CASSPQGLAGSEQFF
-	-	TRBV28	TRBJ1-5	16	TGTGCCAGCAAAAACCCGACAGGTCTCATCAATCAGCCCCAGCATTTT	CASKNPTGLINQPQHF
TRBD1	-	TRBV14	TRBJ2-7	15	TGTGCCAGCAGCCAAGACCGGGACAGGTTCTACGAGCAGTACTTC	CASSQDRDRFYEQYF
-	-	TRBV29-1	TRBJ2-2	13	TGCAGCGTTGCAGGGTTGAACACCGGGGAGCTGTTTTTT	CSVAGLNTGELFF
-	-	TRBV3-1/TRBV3-2	TRBJ2-1	18	TGTGCCAGCAGCCAAGATTTTCACCCAGCGGGTACCTACAATGAGCAGTTCTTC	CASSQDFHPAGTYNEQFF
-	-	TRBV10-2	TRBJ1-5	12	TGCGCCAGCGGGCCGGGGATCAGGCCCCAGCATTTT	CASGPGIRPQHF
-	-	TRBV19	TRBJ2-2	13	TGTGCCAGTAGTATCGGTAACACCGGGGAGCTGTTTTTT	CASSIGNTGELFF
-	-	TRBV7-8	TRBJ1-1	16	TGTGCCAGCAGCCCACGGAGGGTAAGCGCTAACACTGAAGCTTTCTTT	CASSPRRVSANTEAFF
TRBD2	-	TRBV5-1	TRBJ2-5	17	TGCGCCAGCAGCTTGGTTCCAGCGGGAGGGGGGCAAGAGACCCAGTACTTC	CASSLVPAGGGQETQYF
TRBD2	-	TRBV9	TRBJ2-2	14	TGTGCCAGCATGGCGGGAGGGTACACCGGGGAGCTGTTTTTT	CASMAGGYTGELFF
TRBD2	-	TRBV27	TRBJ2-1	15	TGTGCCAGCAGTCCCGGGACTAGCGGAAACAATGAGCAGTTCTTC	CASSPGTSGNNEQFF
-	-	TRBV11-3	TRBJ2-2	16	TGTGCCAGCAGCCCTTCGGTGACTACGGACACCGGGGAGCTGTTTTTT	CASSPSVTTDTGELFF
TRBD2	-	TRBV5-4	TRBJ2-1	18	TGTGCCAGCAGCCCCGGGACTAGCGGGACTAGCTCCTACAATGAGCAGTTCTTC	CASSPGTSGTSSYNEQFF
-	-	TRBV19	TRBJ2-1	14	TGTGCCAGCCGGGACTCCCTCGTTGTGAATGAGCAGTTCTTC	CASRDSLVVNEQFF
-	-	TRBV20-1	TRBJ2-6	10	TGCAGTGCTAGAGTCGACGTCCTGACTTTC	CSARVDVLTF
-	-	TRBV3-1/TRBV3-2	TRBJ1-5	13	TGTGCCAGCAGCCTACAGGAAACTCAGCCCCAGCATTTT	CASSLQETQPQHF
TRBD1	-	TRBV11-2	TRBJ1-1	17	TGTGCCAGCAGCTCCAGAACAGGGGGCTCGACGGGGACTGAAGCTTTCTTT	CASSSRTGGSTGTEAFF
-	-	TRBV4-1	TRBJ2-4	19	TGCGCCAGCAGCCCCTCGGGGAATAGCGGAGGACTAGCCAAAAACATTCAGTACTTC	CASSPSGNSGGLAKNIQYF
TRBD1	-	TRBV5-1	TRBJ2-5	14	TGCGCCAGCAGCGAGGACAGGCCCCAAGAGACCCAGTACTTC	CASSEDRPQETQYF
-	-	TRBV19	TRBJ2-1	14	TGTGCCAGTAGTATCATCGGGGGTGACAATGAGCAGTTCTTC	CASSIIGGDNEQFF
TRBD2	medium-sized	TRBV7-3	TRBJ2-3	17	TGTGCCAGCAGCTTAAGGCTAGCGGGAGGCCCCACAGATACGCAGTATTTT	CASSLRLAGGPTDTQYF
TRBD1	-	TRBV7-9	TRBJ1-1	17	TGTGCCAGCAGCTTCCCGCGGGGGACAGGGGCGCGGACTGAAGCTTTCTTT	CASSFPRGTGARTEAFF
-	-	TRBV13	TRBJ2-1	13	TGTGCCAGCAGCTTAATAACAGGGAGTGGGCAGTTCTTC	CASSLITGSGQFF
-	-	TRBV2	TRBJ1-4	15	TGTGCCAGCAGTGTGGACATCCGAATGAGTGAAAAACTGTTTTTT	CASSVDIRMSEKLFF
TRBD2	-	TRBV5-1	TRBJ2-1	15	TGCGCCAGCAGCCGGCTCGCGGGAGGCGACAATGAGCAGTTCTTC	CASSRLAGGDNEQFF
-	-	TRBV29-1	TRBJ1-5	12	TGCAGCGTTGGGGACAACAATCAGCCCCAGCATTTT	CSVGDNNQPQHF
-	-	TRBV2	TRBJ2-1	16	TGTGCCAGCAGCAGAGTACATAGCGCCGCGTACAATGAGCAGTTCTTC	CASSRVHSAAYNEQFF
TRBD1	-	TRBV28	TRBJ2-2	13	TGTGCCAGCAGTAGAACAGGGGCCGGGGAGCTGTTTTTT	CASSRTGAGELFF
TRBD1	-	TRBV27	TRBJ2-7	13	TGTGCCAGCAGCCGACAGGGTAACCACGAGCAGTACTTC	CASSRQGNHEQYF
-	many	TRBV6-2/TRBV6-3	TRBJ2-7	14	TGTGCCAGCAGTTGGGACTCCAGCTCCTACGAGCAGTACTTC	CASSWDSSSYEQYF
TRBD1	-	TRBV9	TRBJ2-7	16	TGTGCCAGCAGCGAGCATTCGGGGACAGGGGTGCGGGAGCAGTACTTC	CASSEHSGTGVREQYF
TRBD1	-	TRBV9	TRBJ1-5	16	TGTGCCAGCAGCGCTGGACAGGGGGCAATGTCTCAGCCCCAGCATTTT	CASSAGQGAMSQPQHF
-	-	TRBV24-1	TRBJ2-2	17	TGTGCCACCAGTGATTTGCCCGTACAGGGGAACACCGGGGAGCTGTTTTTT	CATSDLPVQGNTGELFF
-	-	TRBV30	TRBJ1-5	16	TGTGCCTGGAGTGACGGGGGGGGCGAGGGCAATCAGCCCCAGCATTTT	CAWSDGGGEGNQPQHF
-	-	TRBV28	TRBJ1-2	15	TGTGCCAGCAGTTTGTCTACAGGATTCACCTATGGCTACACCTTC	CASSLSTGFTYGYTF
TRBD1	-	TRBV5-1	TRBJ1-6	18	TGCGCCAGCAGCTTGGTCATCTCAGACAGGGGGAACGGTTCACCCCTCCACTTT	CASSLVISDRGNGSPLHF
-	-	TRBV28	TRBJ2-1	14	TGTGCCAGCAGGGCCGGGACTTCCTACAATGAGCAGTTCTTC	CASRAGTSYNEQFF
TRBD2	-	TRBV28	TRBJ2-7	14	TGTGCCAGCAGTTGGACTAGCGGCTACTACGAGCAGTACTTC	CASSWTSGYYEQYF
TRBD2	-	TRBV3-1/TRBV3-2	TRBJ2-1	16	TGTGCCAGCAGCCAAGGGCTAGCGGGAGGGGTTAATGAGCAGTTCTTC	CASSQGLAGGVNEQFF
TRBD1	-	TRBV6-2/TRBV6-3	TRBJ2-5	13	TGTGCCAGCAGTTCCAGGGGGCGAGAGACCCAGTACTTC	CASSSRGRETQYF